Described below is a single TCR beta chain sequence and its context. Its specificity is unknown. The data were taken from a study of T cells in localized non-small cell lung cancer. Libraries were prepared by immunoSEQ multiplex PCR; TCRdb keeps only in-frame clonotypes and omits some of them. The sample holds more than 30,000 clones; about 78% are singletons and the top ten take about 38%. Broader study findings: Appearances in adjacent lung were noted for a median approximately 61 of the top 100 tumor clones. Uninvolved adjacent lung showed peak T cell clonality, exceeding tumor. Sequencing was restricted to one tumor region; therefore, heterogeneity remains possible.

The trim removed 4 bases at V and 7 bases at J, leaving 8 bases unmatched. CDR3 length: 15 residues. Germline V CDR1 and CDR2: SEHNR, FQNEAQ (reference sequence). The input for sequencing was peripheral blood, taken before any cancer treatment. This rearrangement joins TRBV7-9 to TRBJ1-5, with 9 positions matching TRBD1. The TCR comes from a male donor aged 60 or older with stage II squamous cell lung carcinoma. CDR3 sequence reads: CASSWTGVQGQPQHF. The DNA for the CDR3 is TGTGCCAGCAGCTGGACAGGGGTTCAGGGGCAGCCCCAGCATTTT.